Shown below are 2 T cell receptor beta chains from a single sample sequenced in a study of memory CD4+ T cells and cytomegalovirus serostatus. Some clones are missing from TCRdb's copy, which holds only in-frame ones; the method was immunoSEQ multiplex PCR. The sample has tens of thousands of clones, around 80% seen once; the top ten hold roughly 1.1%. The sort gate was single viable CD3+CD4+CD8-CD45RO+ cells for memory CD4+ T cells. The sequencing sample was made of memory CD4+ T cells from blood. The source of these receptors is an adult in good health and CMV-seronegative.

The chain uses TRBV2 and TRBJ1-1, with 11 bases aligning to TRBD1. The CDR3 contains 15 residues. Trimming cost V 3 bases and J 5 bases; bases outside gene matches: 5. Germline values: CDR1 SNHLY, CDR2 FYNNEI. The CDR3 DNA reads as TGTGCCAGCAGTGACTGGGACAGGGGGAGAACTGAAGCTTTCTTT. Its protein is CASSDWDRGRTEAFF.

This clone was picked up one time. This chain connects TRBV2 to TRBJ2-5; 8 bases fit TRBD1. This CDR3 has 13 residues. Germline CDR1 reads SNHLY; CDR2 reads FYNNEI. V lost 10 bases and J lost 4; bases outside the gene matches: 8. The CDR3: CATVQGVSETQYF. The CDR3 nucleotides are TGTGCCACCGTACAGGGGGTCTCAGAGACCCAGTACTTC.